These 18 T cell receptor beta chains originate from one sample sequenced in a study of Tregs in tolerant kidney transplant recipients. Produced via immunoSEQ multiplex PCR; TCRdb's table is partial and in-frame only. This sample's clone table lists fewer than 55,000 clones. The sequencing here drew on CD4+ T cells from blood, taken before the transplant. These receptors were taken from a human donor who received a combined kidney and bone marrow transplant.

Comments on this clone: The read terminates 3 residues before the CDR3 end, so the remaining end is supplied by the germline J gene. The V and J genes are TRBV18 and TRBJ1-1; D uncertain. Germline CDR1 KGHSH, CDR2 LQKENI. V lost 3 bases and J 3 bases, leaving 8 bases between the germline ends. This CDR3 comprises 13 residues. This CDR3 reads CASSPAGYTEAFF. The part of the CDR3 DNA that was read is TGTGCCAGCTCACCGGCGGGGTACACTGAA.

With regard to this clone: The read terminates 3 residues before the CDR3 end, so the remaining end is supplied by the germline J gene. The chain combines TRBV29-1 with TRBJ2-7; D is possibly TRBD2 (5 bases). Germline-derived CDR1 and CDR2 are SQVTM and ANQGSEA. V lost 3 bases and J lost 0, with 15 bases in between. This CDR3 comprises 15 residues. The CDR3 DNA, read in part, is TGCAGCGTTGAGGGAGCGGACCAAATCTCCTACGAG. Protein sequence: CSVEGADQISYE. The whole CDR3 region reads CSVEGADQISYEQYF.

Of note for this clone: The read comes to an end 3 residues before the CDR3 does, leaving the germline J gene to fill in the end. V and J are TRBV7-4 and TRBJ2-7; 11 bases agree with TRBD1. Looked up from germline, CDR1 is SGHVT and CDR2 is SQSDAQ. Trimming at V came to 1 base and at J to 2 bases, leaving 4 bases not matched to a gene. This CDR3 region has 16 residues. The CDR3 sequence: CASSLEGTGGTYEQYF. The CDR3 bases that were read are TGTGCCAGCAGCTTAGAGGGGACAGGGGGTACCTACGAG.

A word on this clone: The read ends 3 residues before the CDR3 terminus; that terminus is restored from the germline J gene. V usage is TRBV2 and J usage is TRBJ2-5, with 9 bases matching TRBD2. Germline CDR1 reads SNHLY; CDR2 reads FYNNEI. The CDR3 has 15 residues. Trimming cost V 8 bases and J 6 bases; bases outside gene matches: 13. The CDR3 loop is CASWRRSGGTQTQYF. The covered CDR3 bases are TGTGCCAGCTGGCGAAGGAGCGGGGGGACTCAGACC.

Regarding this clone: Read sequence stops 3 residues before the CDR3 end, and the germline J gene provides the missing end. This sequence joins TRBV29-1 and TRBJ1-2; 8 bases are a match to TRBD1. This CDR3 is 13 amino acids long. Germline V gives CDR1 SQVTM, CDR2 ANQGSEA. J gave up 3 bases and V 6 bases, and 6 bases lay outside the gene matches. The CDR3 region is CSVQGARDYGYTF. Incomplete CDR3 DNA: TGCAGCGTCCAGGGGGCAAGGGACTATGGC.

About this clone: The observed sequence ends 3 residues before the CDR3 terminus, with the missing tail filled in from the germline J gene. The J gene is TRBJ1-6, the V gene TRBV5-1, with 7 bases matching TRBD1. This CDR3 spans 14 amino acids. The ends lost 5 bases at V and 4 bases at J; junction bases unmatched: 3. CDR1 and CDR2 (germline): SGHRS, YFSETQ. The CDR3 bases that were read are TGCGCCAGCAGGCCGGGACAGTATAATTCACCC. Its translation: CASRPGQYNSP. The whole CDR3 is CASRPGQYNSPLHF.

CDR3 region: CASSDRGHGEKLFF. Partial CDR3 DNA: TGTGCCAGCAGTGACAGGGGCCATGGGGAAAAA. This chain connects TRBV6-1 to TRBJ1-4, with a possible D match to TRBD1 (6 bases). The missing CDR3 end, 3 residues past where the read stops, is filled in from the germline J gene. Per germline, CDR1 MNHNS and CDR2 SASEGT. The CDR3 contains 14 residues. Trimming took off 3 bases at V and 8 bases at J, with 13 bases between the two ends.

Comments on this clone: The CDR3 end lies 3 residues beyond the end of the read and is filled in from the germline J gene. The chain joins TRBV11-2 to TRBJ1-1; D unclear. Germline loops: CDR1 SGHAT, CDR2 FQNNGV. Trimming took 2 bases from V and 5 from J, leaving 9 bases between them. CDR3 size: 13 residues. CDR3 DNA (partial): TGTGCCAGCAGCTTACAGGAACGTACTGAA. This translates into CASSLQERTE. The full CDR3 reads CASSLQERTEAFF.

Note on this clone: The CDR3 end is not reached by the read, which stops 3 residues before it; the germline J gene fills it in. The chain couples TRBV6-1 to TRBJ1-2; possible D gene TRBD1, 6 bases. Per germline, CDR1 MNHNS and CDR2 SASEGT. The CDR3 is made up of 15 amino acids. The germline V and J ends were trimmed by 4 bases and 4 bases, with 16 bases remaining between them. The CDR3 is CASSGSLTGVYGYTF. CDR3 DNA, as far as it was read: TGTGCCAGCAGTGGTTCCCTGACAGGAGTCTATGGC.

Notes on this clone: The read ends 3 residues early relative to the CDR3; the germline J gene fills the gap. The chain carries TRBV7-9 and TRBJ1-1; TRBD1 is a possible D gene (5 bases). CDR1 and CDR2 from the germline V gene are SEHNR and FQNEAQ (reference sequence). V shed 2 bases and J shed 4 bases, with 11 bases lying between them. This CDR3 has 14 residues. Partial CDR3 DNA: TGTGCCAGCAGCTTATACTCCGGGGGCACTGAA. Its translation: CASSLYSGGTE. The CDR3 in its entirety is CASSLYSGGTEAFF.

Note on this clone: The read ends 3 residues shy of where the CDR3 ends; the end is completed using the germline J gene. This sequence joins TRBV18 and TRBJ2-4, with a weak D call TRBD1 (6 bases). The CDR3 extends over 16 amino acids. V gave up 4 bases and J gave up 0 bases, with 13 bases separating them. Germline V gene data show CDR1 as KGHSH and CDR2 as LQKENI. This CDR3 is CASSRRTDLAKNIQYF. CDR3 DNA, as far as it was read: TGTGCCAGCTCACGGAGGACAGACCTAGCCAAAAACATT.

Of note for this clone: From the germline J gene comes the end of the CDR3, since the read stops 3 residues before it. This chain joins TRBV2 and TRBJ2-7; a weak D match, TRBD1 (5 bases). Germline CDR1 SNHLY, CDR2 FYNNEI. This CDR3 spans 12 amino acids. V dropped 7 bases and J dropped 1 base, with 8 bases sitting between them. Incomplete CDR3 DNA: TGTGCCAGCATCGCAGGGTCCTACGAG. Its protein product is CASIAGSYE. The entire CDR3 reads CASIAGSYEQYF.

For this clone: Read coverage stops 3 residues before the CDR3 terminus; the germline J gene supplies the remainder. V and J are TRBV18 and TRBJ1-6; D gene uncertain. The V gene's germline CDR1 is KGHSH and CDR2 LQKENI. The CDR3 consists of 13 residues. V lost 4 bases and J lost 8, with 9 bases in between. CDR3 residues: CASSLDGDSPLHF. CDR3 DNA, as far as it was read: TGTGCCAGCTCACTGGACGGGGATTCACCC.

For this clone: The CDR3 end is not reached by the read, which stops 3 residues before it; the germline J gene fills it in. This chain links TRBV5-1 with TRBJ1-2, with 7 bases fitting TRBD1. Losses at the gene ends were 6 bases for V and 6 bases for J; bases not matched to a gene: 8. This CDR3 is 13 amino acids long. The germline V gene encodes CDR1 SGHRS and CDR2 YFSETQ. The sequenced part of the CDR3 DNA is TGCGCCAGCAAGGGACAGAACTTAAATGGC. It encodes CASKGQNLNG. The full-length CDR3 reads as CASKGQNLNGYTF.

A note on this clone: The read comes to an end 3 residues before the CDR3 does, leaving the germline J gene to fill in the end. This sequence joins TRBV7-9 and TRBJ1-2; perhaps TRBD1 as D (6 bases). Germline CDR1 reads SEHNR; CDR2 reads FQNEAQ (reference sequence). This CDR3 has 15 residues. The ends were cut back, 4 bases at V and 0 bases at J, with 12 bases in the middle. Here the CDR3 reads CASSYGQTTNYGYTF. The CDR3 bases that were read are TGTGCCAGCAGCTACGGACAGACTACTAACTATGGC.

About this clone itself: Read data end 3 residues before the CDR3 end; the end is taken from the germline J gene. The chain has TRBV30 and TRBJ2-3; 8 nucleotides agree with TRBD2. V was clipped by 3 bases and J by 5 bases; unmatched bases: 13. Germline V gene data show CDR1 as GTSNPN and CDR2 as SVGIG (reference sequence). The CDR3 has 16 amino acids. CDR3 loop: CAWSRARAGVGDTQYF. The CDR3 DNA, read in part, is TGTGCCTGGAGCCGGGCCAGAGCGGGAGTGGGAGATACG.

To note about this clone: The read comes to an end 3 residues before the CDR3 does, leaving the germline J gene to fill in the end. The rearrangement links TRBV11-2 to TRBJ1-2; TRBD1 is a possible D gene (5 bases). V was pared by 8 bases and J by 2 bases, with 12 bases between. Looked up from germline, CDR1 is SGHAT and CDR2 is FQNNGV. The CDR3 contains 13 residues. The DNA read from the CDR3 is TGTGCCAGCCGTCGACAGCTCAACTATGGC. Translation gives CASRRQLNYG. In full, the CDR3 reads CASRRQLNYGYTF.

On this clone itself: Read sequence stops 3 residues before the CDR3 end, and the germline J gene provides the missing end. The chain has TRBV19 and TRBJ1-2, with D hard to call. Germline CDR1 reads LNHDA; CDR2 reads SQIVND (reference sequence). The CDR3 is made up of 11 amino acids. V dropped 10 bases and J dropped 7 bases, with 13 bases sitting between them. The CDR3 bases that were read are TGTGCCACCCAAAAAAATTCTGGC. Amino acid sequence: CATQKNSG. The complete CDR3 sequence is CATQKNSGYTF.